What follows are 24 T cell receptor beta chains derived from one specimen sequenced in a study of blood T cell repertoires in COVID-19. Clones were read by immunoSEQ multiplex PCR, and TCRdb kept only the in-frame ones, dropping some. The data contain hundreds of thousands of clones, around 88% of them seen just once; the ten biggest clones take up more than 6.5%. The sample consisted of peripheral blood. The origin of the receptors is a woman aged 25 to 39 who had recovered from COVID-19.

This chain links TRBV30 with TRBJ1-2; TRBD1 matches 7 bases. The trim removed 1 base at V and 1 base at J, leaving 3 bases unmatched. The germline V gene encodes CDR1 GTSNPN and CDR2 SVGIG (reference sequence). This CDR3 has 14 amino acids. CDR3: CAWSGRDSNYGYTF. The CDR3 nucleotides are TGTGCCTGGAGTGGCCGGGACAGTAACTATGGCTACACCTTC.

This chain joins TRBV2 and TRBJ2-1, with 11 bases matching TRBD2. After removal of 10 bases from V and 4 bases from J, the junction contained 9 bases not matched to a gene. The CDR3 contains 15 residues. Germline V gene sequence: CDR1 SNHLY, CDR2 FYNNEI. The chain's CDR3 is CAIRTGTSGYNEQFF. Written as DNA, the CDR3 is TGTGCCATTAGGACCGGGACTAGCGGATACAATGAGCAGTTCTTC.

The V and J genes are TRBV6-4 and TRBJ1-5; a possible D gene is TRBD1 (5 bases). The CDR3 has 13 residues. V gave up 10 bases and J gave up 9 bases, with 19 bases separating them. Per germline, CDR1 MRHNA and CDR2 SNTAGT. The CDR3 sequence is CAILGSGIMPQHF. The DNA for the CDR3 is TGTGCCATCTTGGGGTCAGGGATCATGCCCCAGCATTTT.

The rearrangement joins TRBV12-3 or TRBV12-4 to TRBJ1-1; a weak D match, TRBD1 (6 bases). The CDR3 consists of 13 residues. The ends were cut back, 10 bases at V and 4 bases at J, with 16 bases in the middle. The chain's CDR3 is CATTGPWTTEAFF. The CDR3 coding sequence is TGTGCCACCACAGGGCCGTGGACCACTGAAGCTTTCTTT.

The chain is built from TRBV5-1 and TRBJ2-5; weak D call: TRBD1 (6 bases). The V gene's germline CDR1 is SGHRS and CDR2 YFSETQ. The CDR3 extends over 13 amino acids. The germline V and J ends were trimmed by 8 bases and 4 bases, with 15 bases remaining between them. DNA for the CDR3: TGCGCCAGTTCGTCAGGGGAATTAGAGACCCAGTACTTC. Translated: CASSSGELETQYF.

The gene calls are TRBV19 and TRBJ2-7, with D tentatively TRBD2 (6 bases). In germline, CDR1 is LNHDA, CDR2 SQIVND (reference sequence). CDR3 length equals 17 residues. V was clipped by 0 bases and J by 0 bases, with 15 bases between them. The CDR3 sequence: CASSIDGARGNSYEQYF. As DNA, the CDR3 is TGTGCCAGTAGTATAGATGGAGCCCGGGGGAACTCCTACGAGCAGTACTTC.

This chain joins TRBV24-1 and TRBJ1-4; TRBD1 aligns across 12 bases. The CDR3 sequence is 16 residues long. With 5 bases clipped from V and 5 bases from J, the junction kept 5 bases outside the gene matches. The germline V gene encodes CDR1 KGHDR and CDR2 SFDVKD. Here the CDR3 reads CATSGGTGGSNEKLFF. CDR3 coding DNA: TGTGCCACCAGTGGAGGGACAGGGGGCTCCAATGAAAAACTGTTTTTT.

This chain connects TRBV24-1 to TRBJ2-3; TRBD2 matches at 10 bases. The V segment lost 6 bases and the J segment 4 bases; nucleotides outside the gene matches: 3. This CDR3 comprises 14 residues. Germline loops: CDR1 KGHDR, CDR2 SFDVKD. The CDR3 loop is CATSSGGAADTQYF. The CDR3 DNA follows: TGTGCCACCAGTAGCGGGGGGGCCGCAGATACGCAGTATTTT.

This sequence joins TRBV12-3 or TRBV12-4 and TRBJ1-1; 10 bases are shared with TRBD1. With 7 bases clipped from V and 3 bases from J, the junction kept 2 bases outside the gene matches. The CDR3 loop spans 13 amino acids. The CDR3 region is CASTDRGDTEAFF. CDR3 nucleotides: TGTGCCAGCACGGACAGGGGGGACACTGAAGCTTTCTTT.

The chain has TRBV28 and TRBJ1-4; a possible D gene is TRBD1 (5 bases). Looked up from germline, CDR1 is MDHEN and CDR2 is SYDVKM. Deletions cut 6 bases from V and 1 base from J, with 12 bases between. The CDR3 has 15 amino acids. The CDR3 DNA reads TGTGCCAGCAGACTCCCGGGGGGAACTAATGAAAAACTGTTTTTT. Encoded protein: CASRLPGGTNEKLFF.

This clone occurred once. This chain connects TRBV29-1 to TRBJ2-5; D is possibly TRBD2 (7 bases). The ends were cut back, 6 bases at V and 2 bases at J, with 22 bases in the middle. Germline CDR1 reads SQVTM; CDR2 reads ANQGSEA. The CDR3 loop spans 16 amino acids. The CDR3 DNA reads TGCAGCGTCCGGGGGCGGGGGCTAGCGAAACAAGAGACCCAGTACTTC. It translates to CSVRGRGLAKQETQYF.

The chain links TRBV30 to TRBJ1-6; D may be TRBD1 (5 bases). The CDR3 length is 13 residues. V was shortened by 5 bases and J by 7 bases, with 12 bases between the two germline ends. Per germline, CDR1 GTSNPN and CDR2 SVGIG (reference sequence). CDR3 residues: CAWGGDFNSPLHF. In nucleotides, the CDR3 is TGTGCCTGGGGAGGGGACTTCAATTCACCCCTCCACTTT.

The rearrangement joins TRBV27 to TRBJ1-6, with D unresolved. V was shortened by 2 bases and J by 9 bases, with 11 bases between the two germline ends. CDR1 MNHEY and CDR2 SMNVEV come from the germline V gene (reference sequence). This CDR3 is 14 amino acids long. The CDR3 nucleotides are TGTGCCAGCAGTTTAGAGGGCAGGAGTTCACCCCTCCACTTT. Translation: CASSLEGRSSPLHF.

The chain couples TRBV4-2 to TRBJ2-7, with D perhaps TRBD1 (6 bases). V gave up 1 base and J gave up 1 base, with 11 bases separating them. The germline CDR1 and CDR2 sequences are LGHNA and YNFKEQ. This CDR3 comprises 15 residues. The CDR3 sequence: CASSQVWQGSYEQYF. CDR3 in DNA: TGTGCCAGCAGCCAAGTCTGGCAGGGGTCCTACGAGCAGTACTTC.

The chain uses TRBV7-9 and TRBJ2-6; 7 nucleotides align to TRBD2. The trim removed 2 bases at V and 3 bases at J, leaving 4 bases unmatched. The CDR3 is 16 residues long. CDR1 is SEHNR, CDR2 FQNEAQ, per germline (reference sequence). CDR3 amino acids: CASSLWGRDGANVLTF. CDR3 DNA sequence: TGTGCCAGCAGCTTATGGGGGAGGGATGGGGCCAACGTCCTGACTTTC. Complete variable domain (other parts from reference TRBV7-9 and TRBJ2-6): DTGVSQNPRHKITKRGQNVTFRCDPISEHNRLYWYRQTLGQGPEFLTYFQNEAQLEKSRLLSDRFSAERPKGSFSTLEIQRTEQGDSAMYLCASSLWGRDGANVLTFGAGSRLTVL.

The CDR3, as DNA: TGTGCCAGCAGTTTATTACAGGGTGGCACAGATACGCAGTATTTT. It encodes CASSLLQGGTDTQYF. J is TRBJ2-3 and V is TRBV27, with D perhaps TRBD1 (6 bases). Trimming shortened V by 1 base and J by 1 base, and 9 bases separated the two germline ends. The CDR3 runs 15 residues. Germline CDR1 reads MNHEY; CDR2 reads SMNVEV (reference sequence).

The chain couples TRBV11-1 to TRBJ2-1, with TRBD2 identical over 7 bases. Germline CDR1 and CDR2: SGHAT and FQDESV (reference sequence). With 1 base clipped from V and 6 bases from J, the junction kept 9 bases outside the gene matches. The CDR3 extends over 16 amino acids. The CDR3 bases are TGTGCCAGCAGCTTAGGAGCCCCTAGCGGCTTCAATGAGCAGTTCTTC. Translated, it gives CASSLGAPSGFNEQFF.

The chain combines TRBV29-1 with TRBJ1-2; 7 bases fit TRBD1. Per germline, CDR1 SQVTM and CDR2 ANQGSEA. The CDR3 has 12 amino acids. V lost 8 bases to trimming and J lost 5 bases; unmatched junction nucleotides: 8. The CDR3 loop is CSLRDRSYGYTF. CDR3 coding DNA: TGCAGCTTAAGGGACAGATCATATGGCTACACCTTC. Full variable domain (outside the CDR3, taken from reference TRBV29-1 and TRBJ1-2): SAVISQKPSRDICQRGTSLTIQCQVDSQVTMMFWYRQQPGQSLTLIATANQGSEATYESGFVIDKFPISRPNLTFSTLTVSNMSPEDSSIYLCSLRDRSYGYTFGSGTRLTVV.

The V call is TRBV4-2, the J call TRBJ2-3; 9 positions match TRBD2. From germline, CDR1 is LGHNA and CDR2 YNFKEQ. V shed 0 bases and J 2 bases; nucleotides not matched to a gene: 3. The CDR3 runs to 16 residues. This CDR3 reads CASSQEAGGYTDTQYF. The CDR3 DNA reads as TGTGCCAGCAGCCAAGAAGCGGGGGGTTACACAGATACGCAGTATTTT.

The chain uses TRBV29-1 and TRBJ2-7, with 9 positions matching TRBD1. Per the germline V gene, CDR1 is SQVTM and CDR2 is ANQGSEA. The CDR3 spans 16 residues. Trimming removed 0 bases from V and 2 bases from J; junction bases left unmatched: 8. CDR3 in DNA: TGCAGCGTTGAAGATGATAACGGACAGGGGACCTACGAGCAGTACTTC. Translating gives CSVEDDNGQGTYEQYF.

The V gene is TRBV4-2, the J gene TRBJ1-4; D is possibly TRBD1 (6 bases). Trimming shortened V by 0 bases and J by 8 bases, and 16 bases separated the two germline ends. The CDR3 runs to 16 residues. Germline assignment: CDR1 LGHNA and CDR2 YNFKEQ. CDR3 coding DNA: TGTGCCAGCAGCCAAGATAGGGGGACGGACGAGGAAAAACTGTTTTTT. Its translation is CASSQDRGTDEEKLFF.

The rearrangement links TRBV19 to TRBJ2-7; 7 positions agree with TRBD1. This CDR3 has 15 amino acids. Germline trimming cut 6 bases from V and 1 base from J; bases unmatched to any gene: 9. Germline loops: CDR1 LNHDA, CDR2 SQIVND (reference sequence). CDR3 sequence (DNA): TGTGCCAGTAGGCGACAGGGTGATTGGTCCTACGAGCAGTACTTC. Residues: CASRRQGDWSYEQYF.

The gene calls are TRBV28 and TRBJ2-3; 10 bases map to TRBD2. The trim removed 4 bases at V and 2 bases at J, leaving 6 bases unmatched. The CDR3 consists of 16 residues. The germline CDR1 and CDR2 sequences are MDHEN and SYDVKM. The CDR3 reads CASSYLAGDFTDTQYF. CDR3 sequence (DNA): TGTGCCAGCAGTTACCTAGCGGGGGATTTCACAGATACGCAGTATTTT.

CDR3 sequence (DNA): TGCGCCAGCAGCCGGGGGGCTAGCGGGGGCTCCTCCTACGAGCAGTACTTC. It translates to CASSRGASGGSSYEQYF. The chain carries TRBV5-1 and TRBJ2-7; 10 bases fit TRBD2. This CDR3 has 17 amino acids. With 4 bases clipped from V and 0 bases from J, the junction kept 10 bases outside the gene matches. Germline V gene sequence: CDR1 SGHRS, CDR2 YFSETQ.